This T cell receptor (beta chain) was retrieved from a study of blood T cell repertoires in COVID-19. Overall study context: COVID-19 samples collected from the United States, Italy and Spain covered acute and convalescent phases. T cells, B-cell-depleted T cells, or PBMCs provided the cDNA or gDNA that served as material.

The CDR3 is 17 residues long. V shed 0 bases and J shed 2 bases, with 15 bases lying between them. The germline gives CDR1 SGHTA, CDR2 FQGNSA. Original methodology: Amplification from reference gene primers served as the basis for estimated nucleated cell counts. Method: immunoSEQ multiplex PCR; TCRdb's copy keeps in-frame clones and lacks some. V and J calls plus clone size are reproduced from that table; the DNA served to infer D and trimming. The sample contains over 100,000 clones, 87% of which appear only once. This clone appeared once. Sequenced material: peripheral blood. This TCR was recovered from a man in his forties or fifties with acute or convalescent COVID-19. The rearrangement joins TRBV7-2 to TRBJ2-3, with D possibly matching TRBD1 (5 bases). The CDR3: CASSLAFRGPPTDTQYF. The CDR3 DNA sequence: TGTGCCAGCAGCTTAGCGTTTAGGGGCCCCCCCACAGATACGCAGTATTTT.